Listed here are 27 T cell receptor beta chains from one sample, sequenced in a study of HIV-infected patients and healthy controls. All unsorted peripheral T cells were captured because whole blood was used without fractionation. Alpha and beta constant-region primers primed reverse transcription of about 0.5 ug RNA. Using multiplexing indices, alpha and beta chain libraries were generated apart by chain-specific third strand synthesis. TCRdb recomputed calls from the 5' RACE reads with MiXCR, one row per CDR3 protein. The table has roughly 15,000 distinct CDR3 sequences, 9% to 10% seen once. The specimen sequenced was blood. Receptor source: an adult in good health.

This clonotype was picked up a small number of times. The chain joins TRBV7-6 to TRBJ1-6, with TRBD1 identical over 10 bases. The germline CDR1 and CDR2 sequences are SGHVS and FNYEAQ. The CDR3 consists of 16 residues. Trimming at V came to 1 base and at J to 7 bases, leaving 4 bases not matched to a gene. The CDR3 reads CASSLDAGQGNSPLHF. DNA for the CDR3: TGTGCCAGCAGCTTAGATGCGGGACAGGGGAATTCACCCCTCCACTTT. Looking up the rest from reference TRBV7-6 and TRBJ1-6 gives the full variable domain: GAGVSQSPRYKVTKRGQDVALRCDPISGHVSLYWYRQALGQGPEFLTYFNYEAQQDKSGLPNDRFSAERPEGSISTLTIQRTEQRDSAMYRCASSLDAGQGNSPLHFGNGTRLTVT.

This clonotype has at least ten counts. This sequence joins TRBV29-1 and TRBJ2-7; the match to TRBD1 covers 9 bases. The CDR3 totals 13 residues. Germline V gives CDR1 SQVTM, CDR2 ANQGSEA. Trimming at V came to 3 bases and at J to 4 bases, leaving 4 bases not matched to a gene. This chain's CDR3 is CSVEGTGLYEQYF. Written as DNA, the CDR3 is TGCAGCGTTGAGGGGACAGGGCTTTACGAGCAGTACTTC.

At least ten counts were recorded for this clonotype. The chain recombines TRBV30 with TRBJ2-2; no definite D call. The CDR3 extends over 15 amino acids. Per the germline V gene, CDR1 is GTSNPN and CDR2 is SVGIG (reference sequence). The ends were cut back, 2 bases at V and 0 bases at J, with 10 bases in the middle. In nucleotides, the CDR3 is TGTGCCTGGAGTTTAGGCCACTCGAACACCGGGGAGCTGTTTTTT. It translates to CAWSLGHSNTGELFF.

This clonotype has more than one count but fewer than ten. A read error is possible here, since a much larger clone lies one base away. The chain carries TRBV4-2 and TRBJ1-3; D is perhaps TRBD1 (6 bases). Germline V gene lookup returns CDR1 LGHNA and CDR2 YNFKEQ. The CDR3 is 17 residues long. CDR3 sequence reads: CVSSQDNRVRPGNTIYF. CDR3 nucleotide sequence: TGTGTCAGCAGCCAGGATAACAGGGTCAGGCCTGGAAACACCATATATTTT.

By share of the sample, this clonotype is medium-sized. This chain joins TRBV19 and TRBJ2-7; no clear D gene. CDR3 length equals 13 residues. CDR1 is LNHDA, CDR2 SQIVND, per germline (reference sequence). The V end was cut by 5 bases, the J end by 3 bases, with 11 bases between. The CDR3 loop is CASSPGYLYEQYF. DNA of the CDR3: TGTGCCAGTAGTCCCGGGTACCTCTACGAGCAGTACTTC. The full variable domain, rest sourced from reference TRBV19 and TRBJ2-7, is DGGITQSPKYLFRKEGQNVTLSCEQNLNHDAMYWYRQDPGQGLRLIYYSQIVNDFQKGDIAEGYSVSREKKESFPLTVTSAQKNPTAFYLCASSPGYLYEQYFGPGTRLTVT.

By share, this clonotype counts as medium-sized. The genes are TRBV6-6 and TRBJ1-5, with no clear D. There are 17 residues in the CDR3. Trimming shortened V by 5 bases and J by 0 bases, and 17 bases separated the two germline ends. The germline CDR1 and CDR2 sequences are MNHNY and SVGAGI (reference sequence). The CDR3 loop reads CASSQRGPRYSNQPQHF. The CDR3 bases are TGTGCCAGCAGTCAGAGAGGACCGAGGTATAGCAATCAGCCCCAGCATTTT.

This clonotype came up many times. V gene TRBV29-1 combines with J gene TRBJ1-1; the D gene is possibly TRBD1 (6 bases). In germline, CDR1 is SQVTM, CDR2 ANQGSEA. The CDR3 is made up of 14 amino acids. V shed 2 bases and J shed 0 bases, with 10 bases lying between them. This CDR3 reads CSVERQEMNTEAFF. CDR3 DNA sequence: TGCAGCGTTGAACGACAGGAGATGAACACTGAAGCTTTCTTT.

This clonotype was counted only a few times. The chain uses TRBV19 and TRBJ2-6; D is tentatively TRBD1 or TRBD2 (5 bases each). Trimming removed 7 bases from V and 2 bases from J, with 18 bases in between. CDR1 is LNHDA, CDR2 SQIVND, per germline (reference sequence). CDR3 size: 17 residues. CDR3 in amino acids: CASTAPGLGAGANVLTF. DNA of the CDR3: TGTGCCAGTACCGCCCCAGGGCTGGGAGCTGGGGCCAACGTCCTGACTTTC.

This clonotype showed up many times. The chain employs TRBV20-1 and TRBJ2-7; 11 bases are a match to TRBD1. The CDR3 totals 15 residues. The ends lost 0 bases at V and 2 bases at J; junction bases unmatched: 3. Germline V lookup: CDR1 DFQATT, CDR2 SNEGSKA (reference sequence). The CDR3 reads CSARDRDRGTYEQYF. The DNA for the CDR3 is TGCAGTGCTAGAGACCGGGACAGGGGGACCTACGAGCAGTACTTC.

By share of the sample, this clonotype is medium-sized. The rearrangement links TRBV20-1 to TRBJ1-1; D is undetermined. V lost 2 bases to trimming and J lost 1 base, with 5 bases between them. The germline V gene encodes CDR1 DFQATT and CDR2 SNEGSKA (reference sequence). This CDR3 is built from 12 residues. CDR3 sequence reads: CSARRPNTEAFF. The CDR3 DNA is TGCAGTGCTAGAAGGCCGAACACTGAAGCTTTCTTT.

Relative to its sample, this clonotype is medium-sized. The chain uses TRBV7-8 and TRBJ1-1; D gene ambiguous. Germline CDR1 SGHVS, CDR2 FQNEAQ. Between the trimmed V and J ends, which lost 10 bases and 1 base, there was a span of 10 bases. The CDR3 is made up of 12 amino acids. The CDR3 region is CATLTRNTEAFF. The CDR3 nucleotides read TGTGCCACCCTAACAAGGAACACTGAAGCTTTCTTT. Filled out from reference TRBV7-8 and TRBJ1-1, the complete variable domain reads GAGVSQSPRYKVAKRGQDVALRCDPISGHVSLFWYQQALGQGPEFLTYFQNEAQLDKSGLPSDRFFAERPEGSVSTLKIQRTQQEDSAVYLCATLTRNTEAFFGQGTRLTVV.

This clonotype was seen at least ten times. The chain links TRBV7-3 to TRBJ2-3; D uncertain. The V end was cut by 3 bases, the J end by 2 bases, with 6 bases between. This CDR3 is built from 13 residues. CDR1 is SGHTA, CDR2 FQGTGA, per germline. The CDR3 sequence: CASSFSDTDTQYF. In DNA, the CDR3 is TGTGCCAGCAGCTTTTCCGACACAGATACGCAGTATTTT.

This clonotype was counted only a few times. This rearrangement joins TRBV14 to TRBJ2-4; D tentatively fits TRBD1 or TRBD2 (5 bases each). Looked up from germline, CDR1 is SGHDN and CDR2 is FVKESK. This CDR3 region has 16 residues. V was trimmed by 1 base and J by 6 bases, leaving 16 bases between them. CDR3 sequence (DNA): TGTGCCAGCAGCCAAGGAGGGATGGGGGACGGAAACATTCAGTACTTC. It specifies CASSQGGMGDGNIQYF. The full variable domain, with the rest looked up from reference TRBV14 and TRBJ2-4, is EAGVTQFPSHSVIEKGQTVTLRCDPISGHDNLYWYRRVMGKEIKFLLHFVKESKQDESGMPNNRFLAERTGGTYSTLKVQPAELEDSGVYFCASSQGGMGDGNIQYFGAGTRLSVL.

This clonotype was observed many times. This chain joins TRBV10-3 and TRBJ2-5; D might be TRBD2 (5 bases). Trimming cost V 6 bases and J 9 bases, with 14 bases left between them. Per the germline V gene, CDR1 is ENHRY and CDR2 is SYGVKD. CDR3 length equals 12 residues. CDR3 sequence reads: CAIRGRHKAQYF. CDR3 DNA sequence: TGTGCCATCAGAGGGAGACATAAGGCCCAGTACTTC.

This clonotype is deemed medium-sized (0.01 to 0.1%). The genes are TRBV5-5 and TRBJ2-1, with D uncertain. The length of the CDR3 is 10 residues. Germline V CDR1 and CDR2: SGHKS, YYEKEE (reference sequence). V lost 2 bases, J lost 9 bases, and 3 bases lay in between. The CDR3 is CASSFGEQFF. The CDR3 DNA reads as TGTGCCAGCAGCTTCGGTGAGCAGTTCTTC.

The table lists this clonotype with a few counts. This chain joins TRBV3-1 and TRBJ2-3; D is uncertain. The CDR3 is 15 amino acids. V lost 4 bases and J 0 bases, leaving 11 bases between the germline ends. CDR1 LGHDT and CDR2 YNNKEL come from the germline V gene (reference sequence). The CDR3 sequence: CASSRDRPSTDTQYF. As DNA, the CDR3 is TGTGCCAGCAGCCGCGACCGTCCCAGCACAGATACGCAGTATTTT.

This clonotype came up many times. The chain carries TRBV24-1 and TRBJ2-7; D perhaps matches TRBD2 (6 bases). The CDR3 runs 15 residues. CDR1 is KGHDR and CDR2 is SFDVKD in the germline V gene. Trimming took off 9 bases at V and 2 bases at J, with 19 bases between the two ends. The CDR3 DNA is TGTGCCACCCAGTCGGATGGGGGGAGCCCCTACGAGCAGTACTTC. Its protein is CATQSDGGSPYEQYF.

This clonotype has at least ten counts. The chain combines TRBV10-3 with TRBJ1-5; D gene uncertain. This CDR3 is 14 amino acids long. The V and J ends lost 5 bases and 2 bases respectively, with 10 bases between them. The germline V gene has CDR1 ENHRY and CDR2 SYGVKD. The CDR3 DNA follows: TGTGCCATCAGTCCCGGACTCGGCAATCAGCCCCAGCATTTT. Amino acid sequence: CAISPGLGNQPQHF.

This clonotype is medium-sized within its sample. The rearrangement uses TRBV4-3 and TRBJ2-7; D may be TRBD2 (5 bases). Trimming shortened V by 0 bases and J by 6 bases, and 12 bases separated the two germline ends. The CDR3 length is 14 residues. CDR1 LGHNA and CDR2 YSLEER come from the germline V gene. The CDR3 DNA reads as TGCGCCAGCAGCCAAGATTGGCGGGTCGGCGAGCAGTACTTC. Translated, it gives CASSQDWRVGEQYF.

This clonotype is labeled as medium-sized. In DNA, the CDR3 is TGTGCCAGCAGCGGGGGGCACCTCCTTGAGCAGTTCTTC. Its protein product is CASSGGHLLEQFF. The chain employs TRBV7-8 and TRBJ2-1; D is perhaps TRBD1 or TRBD2 (6 bases each). This CDR3 region has 13 residues. V lost 5 bases, J lost 9 bases, and 14 bases lay in between. Germline CDR1 reads SGHVS; CDR2 reads FQNEAQ.

This clonotype is judged medium-sized. The chain has TRBV6-6 and TRBJ2-6; D gene uncertain. The germline V gene has CDR1 MNHNY and CDR2 SVGAGI (reference sequence). The CDR3 covers 14 residues. V was trimmed by 11 bases and J by 1 base, leaving 12 bases between them. CDR3 protein: CAGLSLSGANVLTF. The DNA for the CDR3 is TGTGCCGGATTATCGTTATCTGGGGCCAACGTCCTGACTTTC.

This clonotype was seen repeatedly, ten times or more. The chain has TRBV19 and TRBJ2-7; TRBD1 might be the D (6 bases). Germline CDR1 and CDR2: LNHDA and SQIVND (reference sequence). This CDR3 contains 12 residues. With 9 bases removed from V and 6 bases from J, the gap between germline ends came to 15 bases. The CDR3 region has the DNA TGTGCCAGCACTGACAGGCGGGCCGAGCAGTACTTC. It encodes CASTDRRAEQYF.

In its sample, this clonotype ranks as medium-sized. The chain combines TRBV6-2 or TRBV6-3 with TRBJ2-1, with 11 bases matching TRBD2. Germline V gives CDR1 MNHEY, CDR2 SVGEGT. The V gene end was trimmed by 3 bases and the J gene end by 3 bases; junction bases not matched to a gene: 10. The CDR3 spans 18 residues. CDR3 sequence reads: CASSYGGTGTSGYNEQFF. In DNA, the CDR3 is TGTGCCAGCAGTTATGGGGGCACCGGGACTAGCGGCTACAATGAGCAGTTCTTC.

This clonotype appeared many times. The CDR3 bases are TGTGCCAGCAGCAAGGCGAGGGCTGGGACTAGCGGGGGTAATGAGCAGTTCTTC. Its translation is CASSKARAGTSGGNEQFF. The chain links TRBV21-1 to TRBJ2-1; TRBD2, the table's D call, was not compared with the DNA. TRBV21-1 is assigned pseudogene status. This CDR3 spans 18 amino acids.

By its share, this clonotype is medium-sized. V gene TRBV6-1 combines with J gene TRBJ2-7; D call uncertain. Germline V gene data show CDR1 as MNHNS and CDR2 as SASEGT. This CDR3 has 12 amino acids. V lost 2 bases and J 2 bases, leaving 4 bases between the germline ends. This chain's CDR3 is CASSERPYEQYF. The CDR3 coding sequence is TGTGCCAGCAGTGAAAGGCCCTACGAGCAGTACTTC.

By proportion, this clonotype is medium-sized. The chain carries TRBV6-2 or TRBV6-3 and TRBJ1-1; D unresolved. V was cut by 8 bases and J by 3 bases, with 19 bases left in between. Germline values: CDR1 MNHEY, CDR2 SVGEGT. The CDR3 sequence is 15 residues long. CDR3 nucleotides: TGTGCCAGCCGCCCACTCGTTGGGCCGTACACTGAAGCTTTCTTT. Translated, it gives CASRPLVGPYTEAFF.

The chain joins TRBV20-1 to TRBJ1-2; D might be TRBD1 (5 bases). The germline gives CDR1 DFQATT, CDR2 SNEGSKA (reference sequence). V lost 3 bases to trimming and J lost 5 bases, with 16 bases between them. The CDR3 has 14 amino acids. This chain's CDR3 is CSASAGGPPYGYTF. The DNA of the CDR3 is TGCAGTGCTAGCGCTGGGGGTCCCCCGTATGGCTACACCTTC.